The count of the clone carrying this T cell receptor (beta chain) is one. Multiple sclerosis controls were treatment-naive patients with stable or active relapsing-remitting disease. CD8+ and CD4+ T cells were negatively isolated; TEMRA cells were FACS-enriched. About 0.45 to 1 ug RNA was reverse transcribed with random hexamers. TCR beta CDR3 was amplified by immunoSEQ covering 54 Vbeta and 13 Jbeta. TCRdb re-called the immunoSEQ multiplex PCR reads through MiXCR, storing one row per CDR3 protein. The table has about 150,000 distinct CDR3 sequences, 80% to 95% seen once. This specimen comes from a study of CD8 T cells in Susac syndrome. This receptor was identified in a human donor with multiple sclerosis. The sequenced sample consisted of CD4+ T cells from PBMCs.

CDR3 residues: CSARDLRKTNEKLFF. The CDR3 bases are TGCAGTGCTAGAGATCTCAGGAAAACTAATGAAAAACTGTTTTTT. This chain links TRBV20-1 with TRBJ1-4; D not resolved. The CDR3 loop spans 15 amino acids. From germline, CDR1 is DFQATT and CDR2 SNEGSKA (reference sequence). V dropped 0 bases and J dropped 1 base, with 9 bases sitting between them.